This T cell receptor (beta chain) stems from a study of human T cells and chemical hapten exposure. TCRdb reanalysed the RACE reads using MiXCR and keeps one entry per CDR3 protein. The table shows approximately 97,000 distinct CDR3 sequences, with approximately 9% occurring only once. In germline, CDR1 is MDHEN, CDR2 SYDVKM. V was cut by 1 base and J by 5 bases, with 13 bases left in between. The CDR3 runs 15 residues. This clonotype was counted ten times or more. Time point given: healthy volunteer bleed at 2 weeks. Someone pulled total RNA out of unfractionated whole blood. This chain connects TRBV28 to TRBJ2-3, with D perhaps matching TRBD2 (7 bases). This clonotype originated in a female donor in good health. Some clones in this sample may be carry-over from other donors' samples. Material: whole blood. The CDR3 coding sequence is TGTGCCAGCAGTTTATTCGGGGGGCAGGTAGATACGCAGTATTTT. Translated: CASSLFGGQVDTQYF.